This TCR beta chain was sequenced during a study of T cells in narcolepsy. Overall study: Donors had narcolepsy type 1 or type 2, or were healthy controls.

Study-level findings and limits: Comparing one patient's CSF and blood CD4+ clonotypes highlighted HCRT- and TRIB2-specific autoreactive clonotypes. Autoreactive clonotypes reportedly recurred in blood of same and different patients, not controls.

Between the trimmed V and J ends, which lost 2 bases and 0 bases, there was a span of 20 bases. The length of the CDR3 is 17 residues. The germline V gene encodes CDR1 GTSNPN and CDR2 SVGIG (reference sequence). Clones were sequenced by immunoSEQ multiplex PCR, and TCRdb holds only the in-frame ones, with some missing. The repertoire holds some 13,000 clones, with roughly 89% as singletons. A word on this clone: The antigen is not known.

Sequenced sample: CD45RA- memory CD4+ T cells from PBMCs. This chain connects TRBV30 to TRBJ2-7, with D unclear. This TCR was recovered from a human donor with narcolepsy. CDR3: CAWSLTLDILGSYEQYF. The CDR3 DNA reads as TGTGCCTGGAGTCTAACGCTCGACATACTTGGCTCCTACGAGCAGTACTTC.